A single sample gave rise to the 20 T cell receptor beta chains below, sequenced in a study of shared clonotypes between healthy human individuals. Clones were read by immunoSEQ multiplex PCR, and TCRdb kept only the in-frame ones, dropping some. The data contain 2.3 million or so clones, more than 80% of them seen just once; the ten biggest clones take up 0.3% to 0.4%. The sequencing sample was made of naive CD4+ T cells from PBMCs. As to subset: CD45RA+ positively selected. The receptors here all came from a young man in good health. Some clones in this sample may be carry-over from other donors' samples.

This chain connects TRBV29-1 to TRBJ2-1, with 7 bases matching TRBD1. Germline CDR1 SQVTM, CDR2 ANQGSEA. The CDR3 spans 14 residues. The DNA of the CDR3 is TGCAGTGCCCGAATTCCGGGACAGAACAATGAGCAGTTCTTC. Its protein product is CSARIPGQNNEQFF.

The chain combines TRBV28 with TRBJ2-3; D might be TRBD2 (7 bases). The CDR3 consists of 16 residues. V gave up 5 bases and J gave up 0 bases, with 15 bases separating them. Germline CDR1 MDHEN, CDR2 SYDVKM. The CDR3 here is CASSPGGGLSTDTQYF. CDR3 nucleotide sequence: TGTGCCAGCAGTCCGGGGGGCGGCCTCAGCACAGATACGCAGTATTTT.

The chain carries TRBV29-1 and TRBJ2-7; D possibly corresponds to TRBD2 (6 bases). V gave up 7 bases and J gave up 0 bases, with 13 bases separating them. The CDR3 length is 13 residues. Germline V gene lookup returns CDR1 SQVTM and CDR2 ANQGSEA. The CDR3 region is CSAASASSYEQYF. The CDR3 DNA sequence: TGCAGCGCCGCTAGCGCCAGCTCCTACGAGCAGTACTTC.

The chain combines TRBV4-2 with TRBJ2-5; tentatively, D is TRBD1 or TRBD2 (5 bases each). The CDR3 spans 16 residues. Germline CDR1 and CDR2: LGHNA and YNFKEQ. V shed 1 base and J shed 4 bases, with 16 bases lying between them. CDR3 nucleotides: TGTGCCAGCAGCCAAGTCCCAGGGAACGGGGTAGAGACCCAGTACTTC. Translation gives CASSQVPGNGVETQYF.

This clone was observed a single time. Other DNA sequences in this specimen translate into the identical CDR3. J is TRBJ2-3 and V is TRBV5-1; D uncertain. CDR3 size: 14 residues. CDR1 SGHRS and CDR2 YFSETQ come from the germline V gene. With 0 bases removed from V and 0 bases from J, the gap between germline ends came to 5 bases. The CDR3 DNA follows: TGCGCCAGCAGCTTGGCCACTAGCACAGATACGCAGTATTTT. This encodes CASSLATSTDTQYF.

The V gene is TRBV5-1, the J gene TRBJ2-7, with a tentative D call TRBD2 (5 bases). Germline CDR1 and CDR2: SGHRS and YFSETQ. V was trimmed by 0 bases and J by 7 bases, leaving 8 bases between them. The CDR3 extends over 12 amino acids. CDR3 nucleotides: TGCGCCAGCAGCTTGGATGGCGGGGAGCAGTACTTC. Protein product: CASSLDGGEQYF.

J is TRBJ2-3 and V is TRBV4-1; TRBD2 agrees at 9 bases. Per the germline V gene, CDR1 is MGHRA and CDR2 is YSYEKL. V lost 2 bases and J lost 1; bases outside the gene matches: 4. This CDR3 is built from 16 residues. CDR3 sequence (DNA): TGCGCCAGCAGCCAACCACTAGCGGGCCGCACAGATACGCAGTATTTT. The encoded protein is CASSQPLAGRTDTQYF.

This clone was seen a few times. The chain links TRBV7-2 to TRBJ1-1, with D maybe TRBD1 (6 bases). The germline V gene encodes CDR1 SGHTA and CDR2 FQGNSA. The CDR3 is 13 amino acids. Trimming shortened V by 5 bases and J by 2 bases, and 9 bases separated the two germline ends. The CDR3 bases are TGTGCCAGCAGCACACAGGGTAACACTGAAGCTTTCTTT. This codes for CASSTQGNTEAFF. Looking up the rest from reference TRBV7-2 and TRBJ1-1 gives the full variable domain: GAGVSQSPSNKVTEKGKDVELRCDPISGHTALYWYRQSLGQGLEFLIYFQGNSAPDKSGLPSDRFSAERTGGSVSTLTIQRTQQEDSAVYLCASSTQGNTEAFFGQGTRLTVV.

J is TRBJ1-1 and V is TRBV5-4; the match to TRBD1 covers 7 bases. This CDR3 comprises 15 residues. Losses at the gene ends were 3 bases for V and 4 bases for J; bases not matched to a gene: 9. Germline V gene sequence: CDR1 SGHNT, CDR2 YYREEE (reference sequence). Here the CDR3 reads CASSSPISGGTEAFF. In DNA form, the CDR3 reads TGTGCCAGCAGCTCACCGATTTCAGGGGGCACTGAAGCTTTCTTT.

The chain combines TRBV5-1 with TRBJ2-7, with D possibly called TRBD1 or TRBD2 (5 bases each). V was trimmed by 5 bases and J by 3 bases, leaving 18 bases between them. This CDR3 region has 15 residues. Germline loops: CDR1 SGHRS, CDR2 YFSETQ. Here the CDR3 reads CASRDIRDRIYEQYF. The CDR3 DNA reads as TGCGCCAGCAGGGATATCCGGGACCGGATCTACGAGCAGTACTTC.

As regards this clone: This same CDR3 is encoded by further DNA sequences in the sample. V is TRBV7-3 and J is TRBJ2-5, with a tentative D call TRBD2 (6 bases). Looked up from germline, CDR1 is SGHTA and CDR2 is FQGTGA. The V gene lost 2 bases and the J gene lost 2 bases, with 9 bases spanning the gap. This CDR3 spans 14 amino acids. CDR3 protein: CASSLFGGQETQYF. The DNA of the CDR3 is TGTGCCAGCAGCTTATTCGGGGGACAAGAGACCCAGTACTTC.

A note on this clone: At one boundary the junction diverges from the germline segment, which might be a read error. This chain connects TRBV11-1 to TRBJ2-3, with TRBD2 identical over 9 bases. There are 15 residues in the CDR3. CDR1 and CDR2 (germline): SGHAT, FQDESV (reference sequence). The CDR3 sequence is CASSLAGRRTDTQYF. CDR3 DNA sequence: TGTGCCAGCAGCCTAGCGGGAAGGAGGACAGATACGCAGTATTTT.

The rearrangement joins TRBV28 to TRBJ2-1; weak D call: TRBD2 (6 bases). The CDR3 has 15 residues. Per germline, CDR1 MDHEN and CDR2 SYDVKM. V lost 2 bases and J lost 8, with 16 bases in between. CDR3 region: CASSLRELSSDEQFF. The CDR3 DNA follows: TGTGCCAGCAGTTTACGGGAGTTAAGTAGTGATGAGCAGTTCTTC.

V gene TRBV7-2 combines with J gene TRBJ2-1; no reliable D call. V dropped 5 bases and J dropped 16 bases, with 18 bases sitting between them. This CDR3 comprises 12 residues. Per the germline V gene, CDR1 is SGHTA and CDR2 is FQGNSA. DNA for the CDR3: TGTGCCAGCAGCGAACGCTGGTCCCCAGATTTCTTC. Its protein product is CASSERWSPDFF.

The J gene is TRBJ2-7, the V gene TRBV30; 10 bases fit TRBD2. The germline V gene encodes CDR1 GTSNPN and CDR2 SVGIG (reference sequence). This CDR3 is 15 amino acids long. V was pared by 4 bases and J by 4 bases, with 10 bases of the junction left unmatched. CDR3 region: CAWTPPELAGYEQYF. The CDR3 region has the DNA TGTGCCTGGACTCCCCCGGAACTAGCGGGATACGAGCAGTACTTC.

The rearrangement uses TRBV28 and TRBJ1-4; a weak D match, TRBD1 (6 bases). V was trimmed by 5 bases and J by 2 bases, leaving 15 bases between them. This CDR3 region has 16 residues. The germline CDR1 and CDR2 sequences are MDHEN and SYDVKM. The CDR3 sequence is CASSPHGGRTNEKLFF. DNA for the CDR3: TGTGCCAGCAGTCCCCATGGGGGGCGGACTAATGAAAAACTGTTTTTT.

Note on this clone: One junction end does not reproduce the germline sequence, and a read error may be involved. The V call is TRBV5-1, the J call TRBJ2-1; 7 bases are a match to TRBD2. Germline V gene sequence: CDR1 SGHRS, CDR2 YFSETQ. The CDR3 has 16 amino acids. CDR3 region: CASSLGLAGVLSEQFF. CDR3 nucleotide sequence: TGCGCCAGCAGTTTGGGGCTCGCGGGAGTTTTAAGTGAGCAGTTCTTC.

This rearrangement joins TRBV6-5 to TRBJ1-4; D is unresolved. Trimming removed 5 bases from V and 4 bases from J, with 14 bases in between. CDR1 MNHEY and CDR2 SVGAGI come from the germline V gene. The CDR3 spans 15 residues. CDR3 protein: CASSRQAAFNEKLFF. CDR3 in DNA: TGTGCCAGCAGTCGCCAGGCCGCATTTAATGAAAAACTGTTTTTT.

The chain couples TRBV14 to TRBJ2-3; maybe TRBD2 (6 bases). Trimming removed 0 bases from V and 4 bases from J, with 17 bases in between. Per the germline V gene, CDR1 is SGHDN and CDR2 is FVKESK. The CDR3 sequence is 17 residues long. The CDR3, as DNA: TGTGCCAGCAGCCAAGAAATCCCCTCCGGAGGGCCAGATACGCAGTATTTT. Amino acids: CASSQEIPSGGPDTQYF.

The chain links TRBV5-4 to TRBJ2-2; 14 bases are shared with TRBD2. The junction had 1 base not matched to a gene; V was cut back by 0 bases and J by 6 bases. Germline-derived CDR1 and CDR2 are SGHNT and YYREEE (reference sequence). The CDR3 contains 16 residues. The CDR3 spells CASSLGGLAGAGELFF. The CDR3, as DNA: TGTGCCAGCAGCTTGGGGGGACTAGCGGGAGCCGGGGAGCTGTTTTTT.